This TCR beta chain was profiled in a study of CD8 T cells in ankylosing spondylitis. V was shortened by 6 bases and J by 2 bases, with 14 bases between the two germline ends. CDR3 length: 15 amino acids. This clonotype has just a few counts. TCRdb ran MiXCR on the 5' RACE reads and lists one entry per CDR3 protein. The data hold 150,000 to 200,000 distinct CDR3 sequences, with under 15% observed a single time. The TCR sequence derives from a female donor with ankylosing spondylitis or in good health (not recorded which). Sequencing input: blood, either unsorted or a sorted T cell fraction (not recorded which). This chain uses TRBV12-3 or TRBV12-4 with TRBJ1-5; a possible D gene is TRBD1 (6 bases). CDR3 loop: CASRGGGAGNQPQHF. The DNA of the CDR3 is TGTGCCAGCAGGGGGGGGGGGGCTGGCAATCAGCCCCAGCATTTT.